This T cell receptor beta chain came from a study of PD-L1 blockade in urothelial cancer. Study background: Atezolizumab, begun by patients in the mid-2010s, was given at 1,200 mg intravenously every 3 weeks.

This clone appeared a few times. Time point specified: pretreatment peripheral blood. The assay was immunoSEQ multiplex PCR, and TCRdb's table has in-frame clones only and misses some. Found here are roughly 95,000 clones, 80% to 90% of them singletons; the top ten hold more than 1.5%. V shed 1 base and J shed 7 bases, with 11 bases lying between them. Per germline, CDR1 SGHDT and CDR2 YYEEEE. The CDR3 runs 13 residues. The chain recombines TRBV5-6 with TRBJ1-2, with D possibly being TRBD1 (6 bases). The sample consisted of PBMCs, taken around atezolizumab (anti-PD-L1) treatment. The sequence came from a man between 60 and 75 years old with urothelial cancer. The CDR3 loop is CASSLTGLSGYTF. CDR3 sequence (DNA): TGTGCCAGCAGCTTGACAGGGCTCTCTGGCTACACCTTC. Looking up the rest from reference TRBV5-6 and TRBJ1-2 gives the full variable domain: DAGVTQSPTHLIKTRGQQVTLRCSPKSGHDTVSWYQQALGQGPQFIFQYYEEEERQRGNFPDRFSGHQFPNYSSELNVNALLLGDSALYLCASSLTGLSGYTFGSGTRLTVV.